This T cell receptor (beta chain) came from a study of T cell responses to AZD1222 COVID-19 vaccine. Points from the study as a whole: The reported proportion of spike-specific TCRs targeting unmutated variant regions was nearly half. Vaccine-associated CD4 TCRs spanned spike, dominant at 160-218 and 743-854. Just a handful of AZD1222 recipients tested seropositive at baseline.

Points on this clone: Its antigen is not known.

Only in-frame clones appear in the TCRdb table, and some are missing; sequencing was by immunoSEQ multiplex PCR. Of about 39,000 clones in the sample, approximately 89% are singletons; the top ten hold 20% to 25%. V was trimmed by 8 bases and J by 5 bases, leaving 19 bases between them. From germline, CDR1 is SEHNR and CDR2 FQNEAQ (reference sequence). There are 14 residues in the CDR3. The analysis combined second doses at about 4 or about 12 weeks. The TCR was taken from an adult who received the AZD1222 COVID-19 vaccine. The rearrangement uses TRBV7-9 and TRBJ2-7; D may correspond to TRBD1 or TRBD2 (5 bases each). The starting material was peripheral blood, obtained 28 days after the second AZD1222 dose. The CDR3 loop is CASGTGTQTNEQYF. DNA for the CDR3: TGTGCCAGCGGGACCGGGACCCAGACCAACGAGCAGTACTTC.